The 15 T cell receptor beta chains reported below all come from one sample, sequenced in a study of persistence of HIV-infected CD4 T cells (dated by TCRdb to 2020 to 2021). TCRbeta repertoires were sequenced from genomic DNA with the immunoSEQ hsTCRB assay version 4 in survey mode. TCRdb took over this immuneACCESS table, retaining in-frame rearrangements with V and J assigned. Such tables are incomplete; in checked studies, under half of the missing clones stem from an unresolved V gene, and the remainder is unexplained. The sample table shows approximately 19,000 clones, and approximately 65% are seen once. 8% to 9% of the sample is in the top ten clones. No antigen has been identified for these receptors. The treatment or condition label, as the study defines it: suppressive antiretroviral therapy. Cells were stimulated with lysates of CMV-infected fibroblasts at roughly 9.2 ug/mL. CD4+ T cells that responded were sorted based on upregulation of both CD40 ligand and CD69.

The sample was CD4+ T cells sorted from PBMCs after 18-hour stimulation, taken from a patient who received antiretroviral therapy. The label giving this sample's cell subset or site can be read as: CD40L+CD69+ CD4 T cells responding to CMV lysate. Receptor source: an adult woman with HIV who was CMV-seropositive.

This sequence joins TRBV19 and TRBJ2-1, with D unresolved. V was pared by 7 bases and J by 5 bases, with 18 bases between. CDR1 and CDR2 (germline): LNHDA, SQIVND (reference sequence). CDR3 size: 15 residues. The CDR3 protein is CASNEPSTGNNEQFF. The DNA of the CDR3 is TGTGCCAGTAACGAGCCTTCGACTGGAAACAATGAGCAGTTCTTC. The full variable domain, rest sourced from reference TRBV19 and TRBJ2-1, is DGGITQSPKYLFRKEGQNVTLSCEQNLNHDAMYWYRQDPGQGLRLIYYSQIVNDFQKGDIAEGYSVSREKKESFPLTVTSAQKNPTAFYLCASNEPSTGNNEQFFGPGTRLTVL.

The V call is TRBV10-3, the J call TRBJ2-3; 8 nucleotides match TRBD1. The trim removed 3 bases at V and 1 base at J, leaving 6 bases unmatched. The CDR3 is 16 amino acids. Germline CDR1 and CDR2: ENHRY and SYGVKD. This CDR3 is CAISDPRQGRTDTQYF. CDR3 bases: TGTGCCATCAGTGACCCTCGACAGGGGCGCACAGATACGCAGTATTTT.

This chain connects TRBV5-1 to TRBJ2-5; TRBD1 is a possible D gene (6 bases). The CDR3 is made up of 11 amino acids. The ends were cut back, 5 bases at V and 5 bases at J, with 7 bases in the middle. The germline V gene has CDR1 SGHRS and CDR2 YFSETQ. CDR3 region: CASRGAETQYF. The CDR3 nucleotides are TGCGCCAGCAGGGGGGCGGAGACCCAGTACTTC.

V is TRBV6-1 and J is TRBJ2-7, with D perhaps matching TRBD2 (5 bases). This CDR3 has 13 residues. V lost 0 bases to trimming and J lost 11 bases, with 14 bases between them. Germline-derived CDR1 and CDR2 are MNHNS and SASEGT. CDR3 loop: CASSEAVGSREYF. The CDR3 nucleotides are TGTGCCAGCAGTGAAGCGGTGGGATCGAGGGAGTACTTC.

CDR3 sequence: CASSIAVGTEAFF. The CDR3 nucleotides are TGTGCCAGTAGTATAGCGGTGGGGACTGAAGCTTTCTTT. The genes are TRBV19 and TRBJ1-1; D ambiguous. The CDR3 extends over 13 amino acids. In germline, CDR1 is LNHDA, CDR2 SQIVND (reference sequence). V was trimmed by 1 base and J by 5 bases, leaving 8 bases between them.

As concerns this clone: The same CDR3 can be traced to other DNA sequences in this sample. CDR3 coding DNA: TGCAGCGTTCCTAGAGAGGGGAACACTGAAGCTTTCTTT. Translated, it gives CSVPREGNTEAFF. This rearrangement joins TRBV29-1 to TRBJ1-1, with D unclear. This CDR3 has 13 amino acids. The V end lost 5 bases, the J end lost 1 base, and 11 bases lay between the germline ends. CDR1 and CDR2 (germline): SQVTM, ANQGSEA.

This clone was counted a single time. The chain has TRBV6-4 and TRBJ2-3; 9 bases are shared with TRBD2. Germline V lookup: CDR1 MRHNA, CDR2 SNTAGT. The CDR3 covers 13 residues. The V and J ends lost 8 bases and 10 bases, in that order; junction bases with no gene match: 10. CDR3 protein: CASGANSGGPQYF. Here the CDR3 DNA reads TGTGCCAGCGGTGCTAATAGCGGGGGCCCGCAGTATTTT.

This chain uses TRBV6-5 with TRBJ1-1, with D possibly TRBD1 on 6 matching bases. Germline-derived CDR1 and CDR2 are MNHEY and SVGAGI. Trimming removed 6 bases at V and 5 bases at J, with 7 bases between. CDR3 size: 11 residues. The CDR3 DNA is TGTGCCAGCAGCAGGGGAACTGAAGCTTTCTTT. Translated, it gives CASSRGTEAFF.

This clone appeared a single time. CDR3 sequence reads: CASSGGRGVYGYTF. The CDR3 DNA sequence: TGTGCCAGCAGTGGGGGCAGGGGGGTCTATGGCTACACCTTC. This chain uses TRBV2 with TRBJ1-2, with 7 positions matching TRBD1. The length of the CDR3 is 14 residues. From germline, CDR1 is SNHLY and CDR2 FYNNEI. The V segment lost 4 bases and the J segment 4 bases; nucleotides outside the gene matches: 6.

V is TRBV5-8 and J is TRBJ2-3; 8 positions agree with TRBD2. The germline V gene has CDR1 SGHTS and CDR2 YDEGEE. The CDR3 consists of 16 residues. V lost 4 bases and J lost 3; bases outside the gene matches: 10. The CDR3 spells CASSPRTSILTDTQYF. In DNA form, the CDR3 reads TGTGCCAGCAGCCCAAGGACTAGCATTTTGACAGATACGCAGTATTTT.

This chain joins TRBV12-5 and TRBJ1-1; D not certain. The germline gives CDR1 LGHNT, CDR2 FRNRAP. The CDR3 extends over 15 amino acids. Trimming stripped 6 bases from V and 11 bases from J, with 25 bases between. The CDR3 protein is CASGRGSGQTSDAFF. CDR3 in DNA: TGTGCTAGTGGACGTGGATCGGGCCAAACCTCGGATGCTTTCTTT. The full variable domain, rest sourced from reference TRBV12-5 and TRBJ1-1, is DARVTQTPRHKVTEMGQEVTMRCQPILGHNTVFWYRQTMMQGLELLAYFRNRAPLDDSGMPKDRFSAEMPDATLATLKIQPSEPRDSAVYFCASGRGSGQTSDAFFGQGTRLTVV.

This clone was observed a handful of times. The chain uses TRBV5-1 and TRBJ2-1; TRBD2 matches 12 bases. The junction had 8 bases not matched to a gene; V was cut back by 4 bases and J by 6 bases. CDR1 SGHRS and CDR2 YFSETQ come from the germline V gene. The CDR3 is 16 amino acids. The DNA for the CDR3 is TGCGCCAGCAGCCGAGAACCGGGACTAGCGGGCAATGAGCAGTTCTTC. Translating it yields CASSREPGLAGNEQFF.

In DNA form, the CDR3 reads TGTGCCATCACACCTCGGGCGGGGACGCAGATGAACACTGAAGCTTTCTTT. Translating it yields CAITPRAGTQMNTEAFF. V gene TRBV10-3 combines with J gene TRBJ1-1, with D maybe TRBD1 (5 bases). Trimming removed 7 bases from V and 0 bases from J, with 21 bases in between. Germline V lookup: CDR1 ENHRY, CDR2 SYGVKD. CDR3 size: 17 residues.

The rearrangement uses TRBV9 and TRBJ1-1; D not certain. This CDR3 is built from 14 residues. Deletions cut 0 bases from V and 0 bases from J, with 6 bases between. The germline CDR1 and CDR2 sequences are SGDLS and YYNGEE. Here the CDR3 DNA reads TGTGCCAGCAGCGTAGGGCGGTTGAACACTGAAGCTTTCTTT. Its protein is CASSVGRLNTEAFF.

This rearrangement joins TRBV18 to TRBJ2-1; the D gene is possibly TRBD2 (6 bases). V was clipped by 0 bases and J by 3 bases, with 9 bases between them. The CDR3 totals 15 residues. In germline, CDR1 is KGHSH, CDR2 LQKENI. CDR3 amino acids: CASSPPRGVYNEQFF. The CDR3 region has the DNA TGTGCCAGCTCACCACCTCGCGGGGTCTACAATGAGCAGTTCTTC.